Listed below are T cell receptor beta chains from one sample, sequenced in a study of cytomegalovirus exposure and HLA in healthy donors. Produced via immunoSEQ multiplex PCR; TCRdb's table is partial and in-frame only. The profile shows about 160,000 clones, 75% to 90% of them singletons. The sample was PBMCs. The receptors here all came from a man between 25 and 39 years old in good health and CMV-seronegative. Each CDR3 is given with its conserved first and last residue. D genes are given only for firm matches. Clone size is given for some rows only: seen once, a few or many times, or a class if the clone is expanded.

length: 16
J: TRBJ2-7
D: TRBD1
V: TRBV4-1
size: -
DNA: TGCGCCAGCAGCCGCGATGGGACAGATAGATCCTACGAGCAGTACTTC
CDR3: CASSRDGTDRSYEQYF

length: 15
J: TRBJ2-3
D: TRBD2
V: TRBV6-5
size: -
DNA: TGTGCCAGCAGTGTACTAGCGTCTAGCACAGATACGCAGTATTTT
CDR3: CASSVLASSTDTQYF

length: 16
J: TRBJ2-7
D: TRBD1
V: TRBV11-2
size: few
DNA: TGTGCCAGCAGCTTAGATCGAGGACAGGGGGCGGGTGAGCAGTACTTC
CDR3: CASSLDRGQGAGEQYF

length: 17
J: TRBJ2-1
D: TRBD2
V: TRBV27
size: -
DNA: TGTGCCAGCAGTCCTACTCTAGCGGGAGGGTTCGGCAATGAGCAGTTCTTC
CDR3: CASSPTLAGGFGNEQFF

length: 16
J: TRBJ1-2
D: TRBD1
V: TRBV28
size: -
DNA: TGTGCCAGCAGTCACTCCTTTGACAGGGCCTCTTATGGCTACACCTTC
CDR3: CASSHSFDRASYGYTF

length: 14
J: TRBJ1-2
D: -
V: TRBV6-6
size: once
DNA: TGTGCCAGCAGTTACTCGTCCGGAGGGGATGGCTACACCTTC
CDR3: CASSYSSGGDGYTF

length: 14
J: TRBJ2-2
D: -
V: TRBV7-9
size: -
DNA: TGTGCCAGCAGCTTAGGGGGAGGCACCGGGGAGCTGTTTTTT
CDR3: CASSLGGGTGELFF

length: 14
J: TRBJ2-1
D: -
V: TRBV5-1
size: -
DNA: TGCGCCAGCAGCTTTATCGGACAGAACAATGAGCAGTTCTTC
CDR3: CASSFIGQNNEQFF

length: 17
J: TRBJ1-1
D: -
V: TRBV30
size: -
DNA: TGTGCCTGGAGTGTCGTGGGGTCACCGGACTTTAACACTGAAGCTTTCTTT
CDR3: CAWSVVGSPDFNTEAFF

length: 16
J: TRBJ1-2
D: TRBD1
V: TRBV4-3
size: -
DNA: TGCGCCAGCAGCCACGCCCAGGACAGGGGTAGCTATGGCTACACCTTC
CDR3: CASSHAQDRGSYGYTF

length: 15
J: TRBJ2-7
D: TRBD1
V: TRBV14
size: -
DNA: TGTGCCAGCAGCCGGACAGGGCTCCACTCAAAGGAGCAGTACTTC
CDR3: CASSRTGLHSKEQYF

length: 10
J: TRBJ1-1
D: -
V: TRBV2
size: -
DNA: TGTGCCAGCCTGATACGGGAAGCTTTCTTT
CDR3: CASLIREAFF

length: 16
J: TRBJ2-2
D: TRBD2
V: TRBV6-6
size: -
DNA: TGTGCCAGCAGTACCGGGACTAGGGCGAACACCGGGGAGCTGTTTTTT
CDR3: CASSTGTRANTGELFF

length: 13
J: TRBJ2-2
D: -
V: TRBV4-1
size: -
DNA: TGCGCCAGCAGCCATGAGTACACCGGGGAGCTGTTTTTT
CDR3: CASSHEYTGELFF

length: 17
J: TRBJ2-5
D: TRBD2
V: TRBV19
size: once
DNA: TGTGCCAGTAGTATAAGGGGACTAGCGGGGTCCGGAGAGACCCAGTACTTC
CDR3: CASSIRGLAGSGETQYF

length: 15
J: TRBJ2-5
D: -
V: TRBV5-1
size: -
DNA: TGCGCCAGCAGCTTGGCGCTACAGGCGAAAGAGACCCAGTACTTC
CDR3: CASSLALQAKETQYF

length: 11
J: TRBJ2-7
D: -
V: TRBV11-2
size: once
DNA: TGTGCCAGCAGCCCCTTCGACGAGCAGTACTTC
CDR3: CASSPFDEQYF

length: 14
J: TRBJ2-7
D: -
V: TRBV5-6
size: -
DNA: TGTGCCAGCAGCTTGCTCAGGTCCCCTTACGAGCAGTACTTC
CDR3: CASSLLRSPYEQYF

length: 13
J: TRBJ2-5
D: -
V: TRBV28
size: -
DNA: TGTGCCAGCAGAACGACCCGGAGGGAGACCCAGTACTTC
CDR3: CASRTTRRETQYF

length: 12
J: TRBJ1-2
D: -
V: TRBV27
size: -
DNA: TGTGCCAGCAGTTCACAGGCTAATGGCTACACCTTC
CDR3: CASSSQANGYTF

length: 13
J: TRBJ1-1
D: TRBD1
V: TRBV5-4
size: -
DNA: TGTGCCAGCAGCCAGGGACAGACCACTGAAGCTTTCTTT
CDR3: CASSQGQTTEAFF

length: 12
J: TRBJ1-1
D: -
V: TRBV7-2
size: -
DNA: TGTGCCAGCAGCTTAGGGACAGACGGAGCTTTCTTT
CDR3: CASSLGTDGAFF

length: 14
J: TRBJ1-1
D: -
V: TRBV7-9
size: -
DNA: TGTGCCAGCAGCTTAAAGGGGCGGAACACTGAAGCTTTCTTT
CDR3: CASSLKGRNTEAFF

length: 16
J: TRBJ2-7
D: TRBD2
V: TRBV28
size: -
DNA: TGTGCCAGCAGTTTCGTACTAGCGGGAGGGCCATACGAGCAGTACTTC
CDR3: CASSFVLAGGPYEQYF

length: 15
J: TRBJ1-5
D: TRBD1
V: TRBV27
size: few
DNA: TGTGCCAGCAGATACGGGACAGCCAGCAATCAGCCCCAGCATTTT
CDR3: CASRYGTASNQPQHF

length: 14
J: TRBJ2-1
D: TRBD2
V: TRBV19
size: -
DNA: TGTGCCAGTAGTATACTAGCGGGAACGGGTGAGCAGTTCTTC
CDR3: CASSILAGTGEQFF

length: 14
J: TRBJ1-2
D: -
V: TRBV18
size: -
DNA: TGTGCCGGCTCACCACGCCCAGAGGACTATGGCTACACCTTC
CDR3: CAGSPRPEDYGYTF

length: 11
J: TRBJ1-1
D: -
V: TRBV20-1
size: -
DNA: TGCAGTGCTAGGGAAGGGGAAAGAGCTTTCTTT
CDR3: CSAREGERAFF

length: 18
J: TRBJ2-5
D: TRBD2
V: TRBV9
size: -
DNA: TGTGCCAGCAGCAGATCCCTTGGGACTAGCGGTCAATCGGAGACCCAGTACTTC
CDR3: CASSRSLGTSGQSETQYF

length: 17
J: TRBJ2-4
D: -
V: TRBV5-8
size: once
DNA: TGTGCCAGCAGCTTATGGGACTCGGCCCTAGCCAAAAACATTCAGTACTTC
CDR3: CASSLWDSALAKNIQYF

length: 17
J: TRBJ2-7
D: TRBD2
V: TRBV28
size: -
DNA: TGTGCCAGCCTTACCGGGACTAGCGGGAGAGACTCCTACGAGCAGTACTTC
CDR3: CASLTGTSGRDSYEQYF

length: 14
J: TRBJ1-2
D: -
V: TRBV28
size: -
DNA: TGTGCCAGCAGTTCGGCAGGGTGGGGCTATGGCTACACCTTC
CDR3: CASSSAGWGYGYTF

length: 15
J: TRBJ2-5
D: TRBD1
V: TRBV28
size: -
DNA: TGTGCCAGCAGTTTGGTAAGGGGGCTGGCGGAGACCCAGTACTTC
CDR3: CASSLVRGLAETQYF

length: 13
J: TRBJ2-1
D: TRBD1
V: TRBV6-5
size: -
DNA: TGTGCCAGCAGGGGACAGGGGGCCAATGAGCAGTTCTTC
CDR3: CASRGQGANEQFF

length: 15
J: TRBJ2-2
D: -
V: TRBV19
size: few
DNA: TGTGCCAGTAGTATCAGCGGAACGAACACCGGGGAGCTGTTTTTT
CDR3: CASSISGTNTGELFF

length: 13
J: TRBJ1-4
D: -
V: TRBV30
size: -
DNA: TGTGCCTGGAGTGGAGGGAGAAATGAAAAACTGTTTTTT
CDR3: CAWSGGRNEKLFF

length: 17
J: TRBJ2-1
D: -
V: TRBV4-3
size: -
DNA: TGCGCCAGCAGCCAAGATGAAGGTAACCTAGCCCAGAATGAGCAGTTCTTC
CDR3: CASSQDEGNLAQNEQFF

length: 19
J: TRBJ2-1
D: TRBD2
V: TRBV7-9
size: -
DNA: TGTGCCAGCAGCTTATATTCGACTAGCGGGAGGAGGGTCTACAATGAGCAGTTCTTC
CDR3: CASSLYSTSGRRVYNEQFF

length: 15
J: TRBJ1-2
D: TRBD1
V: TRBV7-2
size: -
DNA: TGTGCCAGCAGCTCCCCGATTGGACAGGCCAGACGCTACACCTTC
CDR3: CASSSPIGQARRYTF

length: 13
J: TRBJ2-1
D: TRBD2
V: TRBV6-1
size: -
DNA: TGTGCCAGCAGTGGACTAGCGGACAATGAGCAGTTCTTC
CDR3: CASSGLADNEQFF

length: 15
J: TRBJ1-1
D: -
V: TRBV5-6
size: -
DNA: TGTGCCAGCAGCTTGGGGGGCCCAGCGGGCACTGAAGCTTTCTTT
CDR3: CASSLGGPAGTEAFF

length: 14
J: TRBJ1-5
D: -
V: TRBV5-1
size: -
DNA: TGCGCCAGCAGGACGGACTATAGCAATCAGCCCCAGCATTTT
CDR3: CASRTDYSNQPQHF

length: 17
J: TRBJ2-1
D: -
V: TRBV29-1
size: -
DNA: TGCAGCGTTGCAGGCTTCCTTAACGGGGGTTCCTACAATGAGCAGTTCTTC
CDR3: CSVAGFLNGGSYNEQFF

length: 14
J: TRBJ1-6
D: -
V: TRBV5-1
size: -
DNA: TGCGCCAGCAGCTTGGAACAGTCGACTACACCCCTCCACTTT
CDR3: CASSLEQSTTPLHF

length: 16
J: TRBJ2-1
D: -
V: TRBV25-1
size: -
DNA: TGTGCCAGCAGTGAATCCAATATAGCGGTTTACAATGAGCAGTTCTTC
CDR3: CASSESNIAVYNEQFF

length: 14
J: TRBJ2-4
D: -
V: TRBV5-1
size: -
DNA: TGTGCCAGCAGCCCTGAGGGGGTCAAAAACATTCAGTACTTC
CDR3: CASSPEGVKNIQYF

length: 15
J: TRBJ2-1
D: TRBD2
V: TRBV4-3
size: -
DNA: TGCGCCAGCAGCCAAGCCAGCGGGGGCTACAATGAGCAGTTCTTC
CDR3: CASSQASGGYNEQFF

length: 12
J: TRBJ2-3
D: -
V: TRBV9
size: -
DNA: TGTGCCAGCAGCCTTTCCACAGATACGCAGTATTTT
CDR3: CASSLSTDTQYF

length: 12
J: TRBJ1-4
D: -
V: TRBV6-1
size: few
DNA: TGTGCCAGCAGTGAAAAGGACATAAAACTGTTTTTT
CDR3: CASSEKDIKLFF

length: 14
J: TRBJ1-1
D: -
V: TRBV7-8
size: few
DNA: TGTGCCAGCAGCCCTTACGGGAAAGGGACTGAAGCTTTCTTT
CDR3: CASSPYGKGTEAFF

length: 13
J: TRBJ1-1
D: -
V: TRBV13
size: -
DNA: TGTGCCAGCAGGGGGGCCGATAACACTGAAGCTTTCTTT
CDR3: CASRGADNTEAFF

length: 15
J: TRBJ2-2
D: TRBD1
V: TRBV28
size: once
DNA: TGTGCCAGCAGTTCCGGGACAGCGGACACCGGGGAGCTGTTTTTT
CDR3: CASSSGTADTGELFF

length: 13
J: TRBJ2-7
D: -
V: TRBV5-6
size: -
DNA: TGTGCCAGCAGCTTGCGCCAGGCCTACGAGCAGTACTTC
CDR3: CASSLRQAYEQYF